Here is one T cell receptor beta chain with its context. Its antigen remains unknown. Germline trimming cut 9 bases from V and 9 bases from J; bases unmatched to any gene: 19. The V gene's germline CDR1 is LNHDA and CDR2 SQIVND (reference sequence). The CDR3 loop spans 15 amino acids. Assay used: immunoSEQ multiplex PCR; TCRdb lists only in-frame clones, some missing. The sample yields over 100,000 clones, roughly 90% seen once. This specimen belongs to a study of CD4+ T cells in melanoma. Study-wide findings and caveats: A reported correlation linked neoantigen-specific CD4+ T cells to CD8+, macrophage and B cell function.

This chain links TRBV19 with TRBJ1-1, with 7 bases lining up with TRBD1. Sequencing was carried out using peripheral blood. This TCR was sampled from a human donor with melanoma. The CDR3 DNA reads as TGTGCCAGCCGGCTACTCCAGGACAGGTGGGGTAAAGCTTTCTTT. Protein product: CASRLLQDRWGKAFF.